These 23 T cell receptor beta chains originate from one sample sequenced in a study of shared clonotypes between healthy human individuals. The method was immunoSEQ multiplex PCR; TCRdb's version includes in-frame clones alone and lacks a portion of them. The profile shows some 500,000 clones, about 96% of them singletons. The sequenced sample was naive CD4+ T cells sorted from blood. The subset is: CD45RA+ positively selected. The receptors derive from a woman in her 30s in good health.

The CDR3 region is CASSPTIRTHGYTF. DNA of the CDR3: TGTGCCAGCAGTCCCACCATCCGGACACATGGCTACACCTTC. The chain employs TRBV27 and TRBJ1-2, with D tentatively TRBD1 (5 bases). Germline V CDR1 and CDR2: MNHEY, SMNVEV (reference sequence). V shed 5 bases and J shed 6 bases, with 16 bases lying between them. The CDR3 runs 14 residues.

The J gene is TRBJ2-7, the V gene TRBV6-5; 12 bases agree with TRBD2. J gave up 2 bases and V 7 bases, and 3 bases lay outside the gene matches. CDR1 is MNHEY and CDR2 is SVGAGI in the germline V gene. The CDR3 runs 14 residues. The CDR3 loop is CASKGTSGPYEQYF. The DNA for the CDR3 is TGTGCCAGCAAGGGGACTAGCGGGCCCTACGAGCAGTACTTC.

CDR3 nucleotides: TGTGCCAGCAGCCTAGGACAGCCAAGTAATTCACCCCTCCACTTT. Translation: CASSLGQPSNSPLHF. V and J are TRBV6-6 and TRBJ1-6; TRBD1 is a possible D gene (6 bases). This CDR3 has 15 residues. V shed 6 bases and J shed 6 bases, with 15 bases lying between them. The germline V gene encodes CDR1 MNHNY and CDR2 SVGAGI (reference sequence).

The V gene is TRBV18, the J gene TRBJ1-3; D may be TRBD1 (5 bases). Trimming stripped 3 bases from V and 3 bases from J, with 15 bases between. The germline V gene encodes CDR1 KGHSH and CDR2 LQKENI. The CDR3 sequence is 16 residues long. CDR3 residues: CASSPWGPQLGNTIYF. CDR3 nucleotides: TGTGCCAGCTCACCGTGGGGACCTCAACTTGGAAACACCATATATTTT.

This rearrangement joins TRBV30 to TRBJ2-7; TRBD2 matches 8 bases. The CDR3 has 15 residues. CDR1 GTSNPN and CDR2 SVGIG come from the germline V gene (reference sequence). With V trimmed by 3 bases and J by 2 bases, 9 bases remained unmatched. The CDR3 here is CAWSITSGPTYEQYF. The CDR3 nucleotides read TGTGCCTGGAGCATAACTAGCGGACCGACCTACGAGCAGTACTTC.

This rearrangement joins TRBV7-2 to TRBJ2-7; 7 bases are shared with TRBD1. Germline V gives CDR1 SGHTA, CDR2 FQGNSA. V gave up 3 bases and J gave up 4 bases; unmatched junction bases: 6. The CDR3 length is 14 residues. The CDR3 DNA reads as TGTGCCAGCAGCTTTACAGGGGAAGGGTACGAGCAGTACTTC. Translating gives CASSFTGEGYEQYF.

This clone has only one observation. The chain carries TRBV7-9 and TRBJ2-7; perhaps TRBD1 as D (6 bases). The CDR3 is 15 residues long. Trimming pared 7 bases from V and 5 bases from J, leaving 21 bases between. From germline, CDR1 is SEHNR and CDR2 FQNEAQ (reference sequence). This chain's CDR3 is CASNRPATGSHEQYF. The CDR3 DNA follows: TGTGCCAGCAACAGACCCGCAACAGGGAGCCACGAGCAGTACTTC.

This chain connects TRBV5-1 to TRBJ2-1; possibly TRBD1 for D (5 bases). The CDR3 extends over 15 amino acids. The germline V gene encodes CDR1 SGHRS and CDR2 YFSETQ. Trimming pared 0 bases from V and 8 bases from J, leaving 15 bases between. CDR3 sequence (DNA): TGCGCCAGCAGCTTGGAGTTCGCCAGGGTCGATGAGCAGTTCTTC. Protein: CASSLEFARVDEQFF.

The CDR3 protein is CSVSDSGGTEAFF. The CDR3 nucleotides are TGCAGCGTATCGGACAGTGGTGGGACTGAAGCTTTCTTT. The chain has TRBV29-1 and TRBJ1-1; TRBD1 is a possible D gene (6 bases). The V end was cut by 6 bases, the J end by 5 bases, with 16 bases between. Germline CDR1 and CDR2: SQVTM and ANQGSEA. CDR3 size: 13 residues.

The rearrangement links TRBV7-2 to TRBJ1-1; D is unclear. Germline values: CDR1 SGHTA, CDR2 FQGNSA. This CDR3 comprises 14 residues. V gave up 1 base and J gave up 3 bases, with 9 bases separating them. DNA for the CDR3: TGTGCCAGCAGCTTAGTCACAGAGGACACTGAAGCTTTCTTT. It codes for CASSLVTEDTEAFF.

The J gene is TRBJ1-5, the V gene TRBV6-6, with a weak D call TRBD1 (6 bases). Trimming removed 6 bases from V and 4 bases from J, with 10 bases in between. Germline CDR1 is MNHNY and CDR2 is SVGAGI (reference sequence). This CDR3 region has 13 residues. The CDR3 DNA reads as TGTGCCAGCAGAGGGGGAAATAATCAGCCCCAGCATTTT. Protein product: CASRGGNNQPQHF.

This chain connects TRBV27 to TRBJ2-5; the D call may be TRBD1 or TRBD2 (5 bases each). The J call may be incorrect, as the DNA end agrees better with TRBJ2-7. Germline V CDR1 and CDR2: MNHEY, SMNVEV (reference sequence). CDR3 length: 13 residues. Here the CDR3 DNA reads TGTGCCAGCAAACTGGGACCGTCTAACGAGCAGTACTTC. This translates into CASKLGPSNEQYF.

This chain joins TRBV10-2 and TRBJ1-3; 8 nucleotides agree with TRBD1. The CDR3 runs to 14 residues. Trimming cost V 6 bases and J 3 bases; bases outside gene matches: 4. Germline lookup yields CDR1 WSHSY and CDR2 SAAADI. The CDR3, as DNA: TGCGCCAGCAGCCAACAGGGGGTTGGAAACACCATATATTTT. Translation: CASSQQGVGNTIYF.

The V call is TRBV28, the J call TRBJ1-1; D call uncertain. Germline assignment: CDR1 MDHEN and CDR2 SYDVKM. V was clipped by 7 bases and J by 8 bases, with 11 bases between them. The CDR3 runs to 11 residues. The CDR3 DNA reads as TGTGCCAGCACTGAAGAGGGAGAAGCTTTCTTT. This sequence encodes CASTEEGEAFF.

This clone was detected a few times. In nucleotides, the CDR3 is TGTGCCACCCAAGACAGGATAGACAATCAGCCCCAGCATTTT. It codes for CATQDRIDNQPQHF. The rearrangement uses TRBV28 and TRBJ1-5; D is perhaps TRBD1 (6 bases). This CDR3 contains 14 residues. The germline V gene encodes CDR1 MDHEN and CDR2 SYDVKM. Trimming took 10 bases from V and 3 from J, leaving 16 bases between them.

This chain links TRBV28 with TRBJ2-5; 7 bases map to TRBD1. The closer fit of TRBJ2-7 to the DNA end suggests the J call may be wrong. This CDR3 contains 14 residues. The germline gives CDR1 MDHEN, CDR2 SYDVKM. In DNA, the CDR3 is TGTGCCAGCAGTTTATTTACAGGGGACTACGAGCAGTACTTC. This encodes CASSLFTGDYEQYF.

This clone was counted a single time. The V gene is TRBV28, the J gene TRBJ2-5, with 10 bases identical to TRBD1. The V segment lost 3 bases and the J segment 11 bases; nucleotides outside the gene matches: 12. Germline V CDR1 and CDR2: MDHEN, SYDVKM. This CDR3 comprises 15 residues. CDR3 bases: TGTGCCAGCAGTTTTACCGGGACAGGGGTAGGGGAGCAGTACTTC. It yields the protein CASSFTGTGVGEQYF. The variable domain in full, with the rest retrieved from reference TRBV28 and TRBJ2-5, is DVKVTQSSRYLVKRTGEKVFLECVQDMDHENMFWYRQDPGLGLRLIYFSYDVKMKEKGDIPEGYSVSREKKERFSLILESASTNQTSMYLCASSFTGTGVGEQYFGPGTRLLVL.

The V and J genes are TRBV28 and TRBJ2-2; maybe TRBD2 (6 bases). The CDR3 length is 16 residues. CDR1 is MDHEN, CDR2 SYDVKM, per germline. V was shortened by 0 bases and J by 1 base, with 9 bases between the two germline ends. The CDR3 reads CASSLWRGKNTGELFF. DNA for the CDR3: TGTGCCAGCAGTTTATGGCGGGGAAAGAACACCGGGGAGCTGTTTTTT.

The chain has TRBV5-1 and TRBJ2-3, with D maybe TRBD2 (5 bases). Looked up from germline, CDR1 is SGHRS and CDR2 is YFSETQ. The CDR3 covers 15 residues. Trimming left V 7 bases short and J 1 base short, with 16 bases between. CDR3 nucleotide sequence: TGCGCCAGCCGAGAGGGCTCCTCGGGCACAGATACGCAGTATTTT. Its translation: CASREGSSGTDTQYF.

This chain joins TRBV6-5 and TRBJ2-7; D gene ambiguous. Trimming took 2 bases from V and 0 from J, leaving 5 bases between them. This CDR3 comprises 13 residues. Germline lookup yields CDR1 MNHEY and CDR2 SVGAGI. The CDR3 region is CASSYRRSYEQYF. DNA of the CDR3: TGTGCCAGCAGTTACCGCCGCTCCTACGAGCAGTACTTC.

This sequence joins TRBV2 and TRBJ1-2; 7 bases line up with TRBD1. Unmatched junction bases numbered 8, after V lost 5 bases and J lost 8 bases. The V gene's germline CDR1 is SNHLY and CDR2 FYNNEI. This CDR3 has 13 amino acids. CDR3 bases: TGTGCCAGCAGTACTGGGACAGCATCCGGCTACACCTTC. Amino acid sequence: CASSTGTASGYTF.

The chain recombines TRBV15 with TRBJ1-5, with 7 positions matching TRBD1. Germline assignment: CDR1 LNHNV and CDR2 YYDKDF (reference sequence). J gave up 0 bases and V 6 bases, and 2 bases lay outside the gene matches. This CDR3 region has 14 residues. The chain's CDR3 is CATRGTVSNQPQHF. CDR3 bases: TGTGCCACCAGGGGGACAGTTAGCAATCAGCCCCAGCATTTT.

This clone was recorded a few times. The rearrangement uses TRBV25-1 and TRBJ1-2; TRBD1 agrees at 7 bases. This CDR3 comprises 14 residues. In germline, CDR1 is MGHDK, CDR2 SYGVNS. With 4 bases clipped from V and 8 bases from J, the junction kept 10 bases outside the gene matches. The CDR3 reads CASSAAGGVGGYTF. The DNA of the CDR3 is TGTGCCAGCAGTGCGGCAGGGGGTGTTGGCGGCTACACCTTC.